The following is a TCR beta chain sequence with its context. Its antigen is not known. The data stem from a study of OX40 agonist ivuxolimab in advanced cancers. Study at large: The mean age was approximately 60 years, ranging from 23 to 79, with 82.7% of participants male. Findings of the study overall: Expanded clones tended on average to be more numerous among CD8+ T cells than CD4+. A proportion of nonresponders additionally exhibited low normalized T-cell clonal expansion.

Germline V gives CDR1 SNHLY, CDR2 FYNNEI. The CDR3 spans 13 residues. V gave up 11 bases and J gave up 6 bases, with 17 bases separating them. Sequencing was performed with immunoSEQ multiplex PCR; in TCRdb, only in-frame clones are kept and a portion is missing. The sample has about 100,000 clones, approximately 90% seen once; the top ten hold 0.31%. This sequence originates from an adult with an advanced solid tumor such as melanoma, head and neck, liver or kidney cancer. Sequenced material: CD4+ or CD8+ T cells sorted from blood, taken in a trial of the OX40 agonist ivuxolimab. This sequence joins TRBV2 and TRBJ2-1; D might be TRBD2 (6 bases). CDR3 nucleotides: TGTGCCGGCCGACTAGGTCCCCTCAATGAGCAGTTCTTC. Encoded protein: CAGRLGPLNEQFF. Variable domain in full (rest from reference TRBV2 and TRBJ2-1): EPEVTQTPSHQVTQMGQEVILRCVPISNHLYFYWYRQILGQKVEFLVSFYNNEISEKSEIFDDQFSVERPDGSNFTLKIRSTKLEDSAMYFCAGRLGPLNEQFFGPGTRLTVL.